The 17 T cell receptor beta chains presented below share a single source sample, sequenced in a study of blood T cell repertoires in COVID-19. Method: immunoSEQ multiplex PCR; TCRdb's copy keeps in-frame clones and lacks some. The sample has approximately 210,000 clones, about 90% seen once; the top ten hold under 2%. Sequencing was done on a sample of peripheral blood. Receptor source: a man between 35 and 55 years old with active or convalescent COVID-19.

This CDR3 is CASSPLGREVRNIQYF. DNA of the CDR3: TGTGCCAGCAGCCCCCTAGGCAGGGAAGTAAGGAACATTCAGTACTTC. This chain joins TRBV28 and TRBJ2-4, with D maybe TRBD1 (5 bases). Trimming stripped 6 bases from V and 7 bases from J, with 22 bases between. Germline CDR1 reads MDHEN; CDR2 reads SYDVKM. The CDR3 contains 16 residues.

Written as DNA, the CDR3 is TGTGCCAGCAGCTTAGTTGGGGACAGGGGCCACTACAATGAGCAGTTCTTC. Protein sequence: CASSLVGDRGHYNEQFF. The chain recombines TRBV7-9 with TRBJ2-1, with 10 bases identical to TRBD1. This CDR3 contains 17 residues. Germline values: CDR1 SEHNR, CDR2 FQNEAQ (reference sequence). Unmatched junction bases numbered 6, after V lost 1 base and J lost 3 bases. The full variable domain, in which reference TRBV7-9 and TRBJ2-1 provide the parts outside the CDR3, is DTGVSQNPRHKITKRGQNVTFRCDPISEHNRLYWYRQTLGQGPEFLTYFQNEAQLEKSRLLSDRFSAERPKGSFSTLEIQRTEQGDSAMYLCASSLVGDRGHYNEQFFGPGTRLTVL.

The CDR3 bases are TGCGCCAGCAGCCAAGCAGAGGCGGATATTGCCTACGAGCAGTACTTC. Translation gives CASSQAEADIAYEQYF. The chain carries TRBV4-1 and TRBJ2-7; no clear D. The CDR3 runs to 16 residues. Germline values: CDR1 MGHRA, CDR2 YSYEKL. V dropped 1 base and J dropped 2 bases, with 15 bases sitting between them.

CDR3 loop: CSVEAWTGNHAAFF. In DNA, the CDR3 is TGCAGCGTTGAAGCTTGGACAGGGAACCACGCAGCTTTCTTT. The chain has TRBV29-1 and TRBJ1-1, with 8 bases lining up with TRBD1. Germline loops: CDR1 SQVTM, CDR2 ANQGSEA. The junction had 11 bases not matched to a gene; V was cut back by 1 base and J by 10 bases. The length of the CDR3 is 14 residues. The whole variable domain, remainder taken from reference TRBV29-1 and TRBJ1-1, is SAVISQKPSRDICQRGTSLTIQCQVDSQVTMMFWYRQQPGQSLTLIATANQGSEATYESGFVIDKFPISRPNLTFSTLTVSNMSPEDSSIYLCSVEAWTGNHAAFFGQGTRLTVV.

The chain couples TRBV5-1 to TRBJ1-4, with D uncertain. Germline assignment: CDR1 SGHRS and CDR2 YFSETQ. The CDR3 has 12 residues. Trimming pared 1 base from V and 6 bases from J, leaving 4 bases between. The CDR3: CASSLPDEKLFF. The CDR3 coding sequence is TGCGCCAGCAGCTTGCCTGATGAAAAACTGTTTTTT.

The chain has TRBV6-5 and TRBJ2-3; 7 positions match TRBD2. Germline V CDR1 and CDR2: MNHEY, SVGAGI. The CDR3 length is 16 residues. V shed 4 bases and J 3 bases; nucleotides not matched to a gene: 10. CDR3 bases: TGTGCCAGCAGTTCCCTGGGGGGGGGTTCAACAGATACGCAGTATTTT. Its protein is CASSSLGGGSTDTQYF.

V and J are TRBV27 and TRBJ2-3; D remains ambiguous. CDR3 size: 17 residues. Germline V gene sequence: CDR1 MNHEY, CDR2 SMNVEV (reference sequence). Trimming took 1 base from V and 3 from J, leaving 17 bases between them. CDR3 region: CASSLLKVGVKTDTQYF. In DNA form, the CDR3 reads TGTGCCAGCAGTTTATTGAAGGTCGGAGTCAAGACAGATACGCAGTATTTT.

This chain's CDR3 is CASAGQGASGNTIYF. The CDR3 coding sequence is TGTGCCAGCGCCGGACAGGGGGCCTCTGGAAACACCATATATTTT. J is TRBJ1-3 and V is TRBV18, with 11 bases aligning to TRBD1. CDR3 length: 15 residues. J was trimmed by 0 bases and V by 8 bases; bases with no gene match: 3. Germline CDR1 is KGHSH and CDR2 is LQKENI.

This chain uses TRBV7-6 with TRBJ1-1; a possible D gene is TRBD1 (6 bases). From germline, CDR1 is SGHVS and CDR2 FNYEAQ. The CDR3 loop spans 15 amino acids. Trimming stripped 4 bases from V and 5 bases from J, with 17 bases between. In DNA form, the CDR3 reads TGTGCCAGCAGCTATTTAACAGGGTCCGGGACTGAAGCTTTCTTT. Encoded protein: CASSYLTGSGTEAFF.

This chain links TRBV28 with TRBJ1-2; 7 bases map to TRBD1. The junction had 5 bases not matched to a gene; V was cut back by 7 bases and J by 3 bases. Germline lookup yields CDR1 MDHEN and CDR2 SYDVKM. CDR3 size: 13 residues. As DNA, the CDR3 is TGTGCCAGCACCGCGGGACAGCACTATGGCTACACCTTC. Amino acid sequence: CASTAGQHYGYTF.

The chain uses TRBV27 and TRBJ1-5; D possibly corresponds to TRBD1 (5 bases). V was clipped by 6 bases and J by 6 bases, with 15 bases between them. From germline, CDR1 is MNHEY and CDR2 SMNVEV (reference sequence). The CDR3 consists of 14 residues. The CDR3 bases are TGTGCCAGCAGCCCCGATAGGGGTGTTCAGCCCCAGCATTTT. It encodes CASSPDRGVQPQHF.

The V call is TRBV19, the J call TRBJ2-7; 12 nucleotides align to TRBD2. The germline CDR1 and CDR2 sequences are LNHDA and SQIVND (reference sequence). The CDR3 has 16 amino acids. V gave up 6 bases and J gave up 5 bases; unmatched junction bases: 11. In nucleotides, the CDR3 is TGTGCCAGTAGCCGATACCTAGCGGGAGGGTCCCACGAGCAGTACTTC. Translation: CASSRYLAGGSHEQYF.

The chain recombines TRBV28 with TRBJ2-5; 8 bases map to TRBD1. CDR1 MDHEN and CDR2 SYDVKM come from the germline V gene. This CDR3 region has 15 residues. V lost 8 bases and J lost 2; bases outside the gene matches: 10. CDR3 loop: CASPPGRGRQETQYF. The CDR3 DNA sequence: TGTGCCAGCCCCCCTGGCAGGGGGCGGCAAGAGACCCAGTACTTC. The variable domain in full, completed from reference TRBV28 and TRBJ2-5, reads DVKVTQSSRYLVKRTGEKVFLECVQDMDHENMFWYRQDPGLGLRLIYFSYDVKMKEKGDIPEGYSVSREKKERFSLILESASTNQTSMYLCASPPGRGRQETQYFGPGTRLLVL.

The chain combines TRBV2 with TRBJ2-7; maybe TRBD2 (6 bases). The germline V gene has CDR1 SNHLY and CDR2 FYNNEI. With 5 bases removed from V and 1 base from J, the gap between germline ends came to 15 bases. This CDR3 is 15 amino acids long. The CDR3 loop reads CASSLAPGGSYEQYF. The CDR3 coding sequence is TGTGCCAGCAGTCTGGCCCCCGGGGGATCCTACGAGCAGTACTTC.

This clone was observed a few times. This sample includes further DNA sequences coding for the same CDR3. CDR3 loop: CASSLTSLSYNEQFF. For the CDR3, the DNA is TGTGCCAGCAGCTTAACTAGCCTCTCCTACAATGAGCAGTTCTTC. The chain links TRBV7-3 to TRBJ2-1; D not resolved. The CDR3 runs to 15 residues. V was shortened by 0 bases and J by 0 bases, with 6 bases between the two germline ends. CDR1 SGHTA and CDR2 FQGTGA come from the germline V gene.

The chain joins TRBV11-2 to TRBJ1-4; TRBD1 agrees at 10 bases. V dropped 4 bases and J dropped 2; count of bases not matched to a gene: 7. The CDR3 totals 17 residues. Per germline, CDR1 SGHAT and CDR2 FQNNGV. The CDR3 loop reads CASSSSGTGVTNEKLFF. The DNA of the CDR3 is TGTGCCAGCAGCTCTTCCGGGACAGGGGTGACTAATGAAAAACTGTTTTTT.

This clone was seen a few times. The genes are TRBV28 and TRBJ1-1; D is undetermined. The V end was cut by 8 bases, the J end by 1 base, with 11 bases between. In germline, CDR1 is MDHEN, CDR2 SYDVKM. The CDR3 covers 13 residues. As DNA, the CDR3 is TGTGCCAGCGGAAAGCGGCCGAACACTGAAGCTTTCTTT. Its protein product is CASGKRPNTEAFF.